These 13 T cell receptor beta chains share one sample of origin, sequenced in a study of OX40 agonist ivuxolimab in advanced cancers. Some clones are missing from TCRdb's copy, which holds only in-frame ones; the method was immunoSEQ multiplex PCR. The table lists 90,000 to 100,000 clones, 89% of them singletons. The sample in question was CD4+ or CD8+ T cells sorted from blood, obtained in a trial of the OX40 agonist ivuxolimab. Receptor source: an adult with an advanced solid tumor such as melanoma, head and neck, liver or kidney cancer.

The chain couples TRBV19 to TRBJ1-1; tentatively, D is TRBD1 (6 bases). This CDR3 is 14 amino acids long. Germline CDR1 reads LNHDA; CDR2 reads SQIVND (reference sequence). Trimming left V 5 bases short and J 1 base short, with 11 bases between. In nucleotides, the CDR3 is TGTGCCAGTAGTGTGCAGGGGACGAACACTGAAGCTTTCTTT. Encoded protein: CASSVQGTNTEAFF.

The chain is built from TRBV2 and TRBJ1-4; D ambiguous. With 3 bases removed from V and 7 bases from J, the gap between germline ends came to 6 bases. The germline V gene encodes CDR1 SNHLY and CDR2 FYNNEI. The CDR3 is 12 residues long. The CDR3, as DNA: TGTGCCAGCAGTGAGGTTTCTGAAAAACTGTTTTTT. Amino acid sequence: CASSEVSEKLFF.

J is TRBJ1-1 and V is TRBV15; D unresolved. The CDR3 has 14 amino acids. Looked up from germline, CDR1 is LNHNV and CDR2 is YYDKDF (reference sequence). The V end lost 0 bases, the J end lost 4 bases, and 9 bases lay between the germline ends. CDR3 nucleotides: TGTGCCACCAGCAGAGATTTGGAGGGCACTGAAGCTTTCTTT. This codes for CATSRDLEGTEAFF.

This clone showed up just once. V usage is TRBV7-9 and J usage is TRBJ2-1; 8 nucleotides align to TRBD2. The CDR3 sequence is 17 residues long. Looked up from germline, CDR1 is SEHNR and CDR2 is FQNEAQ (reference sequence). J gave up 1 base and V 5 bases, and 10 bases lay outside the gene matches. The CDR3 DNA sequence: TGTGCCAGCAGCCCCCTCCCTGGCGGGGGGTCCTACAATGAGCAGTTCTTC. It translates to CASSPLPGGGSYNEQFF.

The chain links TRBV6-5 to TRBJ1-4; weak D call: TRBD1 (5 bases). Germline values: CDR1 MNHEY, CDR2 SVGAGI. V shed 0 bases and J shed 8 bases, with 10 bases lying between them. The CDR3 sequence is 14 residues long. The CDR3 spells CASSYSFRAEKLFF. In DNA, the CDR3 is TGTGCCAGCAGTTACTCTTTCAGGGCGGAAAAACTGTTTTTT.

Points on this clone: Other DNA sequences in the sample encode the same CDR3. The CDR3 region has the DNA TGTGCCAGCTCACCGGGGAGCACAGATACGCAGTATTTT. Protein product: CASSPGSTDTQYF. The chain couples TRBV18 to TRBJ2-3; D not certain. The CDR3 runs to 13 residues. The germline V gene has CDR1 KGHSH and CDR2 LQKENI. The ends were cut back, 3 bases at V and 0 bases at J, with 4 bases in the middle.

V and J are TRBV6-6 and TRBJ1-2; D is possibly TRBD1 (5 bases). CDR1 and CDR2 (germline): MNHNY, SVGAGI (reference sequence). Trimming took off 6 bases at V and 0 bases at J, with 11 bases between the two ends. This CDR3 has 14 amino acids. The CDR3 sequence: CASRATVANYGYTF. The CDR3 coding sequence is TGTGCCAGCAGAGCGACAGTAGCTAACTATGGCTACACCTTC.

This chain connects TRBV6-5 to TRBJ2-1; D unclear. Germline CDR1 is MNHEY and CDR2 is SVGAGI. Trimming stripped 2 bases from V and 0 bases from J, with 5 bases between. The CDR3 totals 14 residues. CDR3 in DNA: TGTGCCAGCAGTTACGGTTCCTCCTACAATGAGCAGTTCTTC. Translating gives CASSYGSSYNEQFF.

The DNA of the CDR3 is TGTGCCATCAGTGAGTCGACACAAGAGACCCAGTACTTC. This encodes CAISESTQETQYF. The J gene is TRBJ2-5, the V gene TRBV10-3; D remains ambiguous. CDR1 is ENHRY and CDR2 is SYGVKD in the germline V gene. The CDR3 extends over 13 amino acids. Trimming took 0 bases from V and 2 from J, leaving 4 bases between them.

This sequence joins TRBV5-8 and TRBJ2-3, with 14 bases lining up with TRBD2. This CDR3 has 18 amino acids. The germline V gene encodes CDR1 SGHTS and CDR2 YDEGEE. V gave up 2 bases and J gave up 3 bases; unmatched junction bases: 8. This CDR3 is CASSFPGLAGEITDTQYF. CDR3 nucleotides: TGTGCCAGCAGCTTCCCGGGACTAGCGGGAGAAATAACAGATACGCAGTATTTT.

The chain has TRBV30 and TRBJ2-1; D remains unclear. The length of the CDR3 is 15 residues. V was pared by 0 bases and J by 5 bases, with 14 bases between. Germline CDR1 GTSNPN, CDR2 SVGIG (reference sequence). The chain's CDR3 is CAWSVGSSPDNEQFF. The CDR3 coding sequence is TGTGCCTGGAGTGTAGGATCTTCCCCGGACAATGAGCAGTTCTTC.

This CDR3 reads CASSLDTDTQYF. The CDR3 DNA reads as TGCGCCAGCAGCTTGGACACAGATACGCAGTATTTT. V usage is TRBV5-1 and J usage is TRBJ2-3; D is ambiguous. This CDR3 contains 12 residues. CDR1 and CDR2 from the germline V gene are SGHRS and YFSETQ. V shed 0 bases and J shed 2 bases, with 1 base lying between them.

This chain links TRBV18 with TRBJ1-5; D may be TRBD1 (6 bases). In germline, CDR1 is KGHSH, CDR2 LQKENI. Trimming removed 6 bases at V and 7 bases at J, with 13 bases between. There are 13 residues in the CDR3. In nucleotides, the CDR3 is TGTGCCAGCTCCGGGGGGCAAGAGCAGCCCCAGCATTTT. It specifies CASSGGQEQPQHF.